Each of the 9 T cell receptor beta chains below was sequenced from the same sample in a study of blood T cells in healthy people across ages (dated by TCRdb to the mid-2010s). Library preparation was by 5' RACE. A second about 7 to 11 cycle PCR used a sample-barcoded 5' primer and a J-beta primer mix. The public sequencing data were trimmed at Q25 with fastp and processed into clonotypes with MiXCR by TCRdb, which kept only in-frame beta chains. Duplicate CDR3 protein sequences are folded into a single record with the most common DNA and genes. This sample lists 1,800,000 or so distinct CDR3 sequences; about two fifths were detected once. The top ten clonotypes cover about 23% of the sample. Sequenced sample: blood. The receptors derive from a human donor in good health.

This clonotype has just a few counts. V is TRBV15 and J is TRBJ1-2; 12 bases fit TRBD1. The CDR3 consists of 20 residues. Germline values: CDR1 LNHNV, CDR2 YYDKDF (reference sequence). V shed 1 base and J 0 bases; nucleotides not matched to a gene: 12. The CDR3 nucleotides are TGTGCCACCAGCAGAGTCCCGGGACAGGGGGCGCGGACAGCTAACTATGGCTACACCTTC. It yields the protein CATSRVPGQGARTANYGYTF.

V and J are TRBV19 and TRBJ1-5; no clear D gene. The germline V gene encodes CDR1 LNHDA and CDR2 SQIVND (reference sequence). The ends were cut back, 5 bases at V and 9 bases at J, with 11 bases in the middle. The CDR3 runs to 12 residues. DNA of the CDR3: TGTGCCAGTAGTGCCCAGGTACCGCCCCAGCATTTT. Its protein is CASSAQVPPQHF.

The gene calls are TRBV28 and TRBJ2-5; 7 bases agree with TRBD2. The CDR3 covers 17 residues. J lost 0 bases, V lost 3 bases, and 10 bases had no gene match. Per the germline V gene, CDR1 is MDHEN and CDR2 is SYDVKM. CDR3 nucleotides: TGTGCCAGCAGTTTCGAATCGTGGCGGGGGTACCAAGAGACCCAGTACTTC. Residues: CASSFESWRGYQETQYF.

As concerns this clonotype: Possible read error: a much larger clone is one base away. CDR3 in DNA: TGTGCCAGCAGTGAATGTCTGGAGGGGTTCACTGAAGCTTTCTTT. This encodes CASSECLEGFTEAFF. The chain employs TRBV25-1 and TRBJ1-1; possible D gene TRBD1, 5 bases. V dropped 1 base and J dropped 4 bases, with 13 bases sitting between them. This CDR3 is 15 amino acids long. Germline V gene sequence: CDR1 MGHDK, CDR2 SYGVNS. Together with reference TRBV25-1 and TRBJ1-1, the CDR3 gives the full variable domain: EADIYQTPRYLVIGTGKKITLECSQTMGHDKMYWYQQDPGMELHLIHYSYGVNSTEKGDLSSESTVSRIRTEHFPLTLESARPSHTSQYLCASSECLEGFTEAFFGQGTRLTVV.

This clonotype was detected many times. An end of the junction does not agree with germline; a read error may underlie this. This chain connects TRBV5-1 to TRBJ2-7; perhaps TRBD2 as D (5 bases). The CDR3 contains 12 residues. Germline CDR1 and CDR2: SGHRS and YFSETQ. In DNA, the CDR3 is TGTGCCAGCAGTCGGGGTCTCTACGAGCAGTACTTC. It is translated as CASSRGLYEQYF.

This clonotype was counted only a few times. The chain recombines TRBV2 with TRBJ1-1, with TRBD1 as a possible D gene (5 bases). CDR3 length equals 14 residues. CDR1 is SNHLY, CDR2 FYNNEI, per germline. Trimming shortened V by 8 bases and J by 2 bases, and 15 bases separated the two germline ends. The CDR3 DNA sequence: TGTGCCAGCGGTCCATTGACAGTAAACACTGAAGCTTTCTTT. It codes for CASGPLTVNTEAFF.

This sequence joins TRBV6-5 and TRBJ2-3; D gene ambiguous. The CDR3 extends over 14 amino acids. CDR1 is MNHEY, CDR2 SVGAGI, per germline. The V and J ends lost 8 bases and 0 bases respectively, with 12 bases between them. The CDR3 region is CASQDFTSTDTQYF. Here the CDR3 DNA reads TGTGCCAGCCAGGATTTTACTAGCACAGATACGCAGTATTTT.

This chain connects TRBV7-3 to TRBJ2-7; 7 bases align to TRBD2. The CDR3 consists of 15 residues. The ends lost 6 bases at V and 3 bases at J; junction bases unmatched: 11. Germline CDR1 reads SGHTA; CDR2 reads FQGTGA. The CDR3 loop is CASSPWAGASYEQYF. The CDR3 bases are TGTGCCAGCAGTCCTTGGGCGGGAGCGAGCTACGAGCAGTACTTC. Looking up the rest from reference TRBV7-3 and TRBJ2-7 gives the full variable domain: GAGVSQTPSNKVTEKGKYVELRCDPISGHTALYWYRQSLGQGPEFLIYFQGTGAADDSGLPNDRFFAVRPEGSVSTLKIQRTERGDSAVYLCASSPWAGASYEQYFGPGTRLTVT.

A note on this clonotype: This may stem from a read error, because a much larger clone lies one nucleotide away. This chain links TRBV20-1 with TRBJ2-3; D is possibly TRBD2 (7 bases). The germline V and J ends were trimmed by 0 bases and 4 bases, with 14 bases remaining between them. This CDR3 has 15 residues. CDR1 and CDR2 (germline): DFQATT, SNEGSKA (reference sequence). CDR3 region: CSAREQGGGADTQYF. CDR3 DNA sequence: TGCAGTGCTAGAGAGCAGGGCGGGGGCGCAGATACGCAGTATTTT.